The TCR beta chain under discussion was sequenced for a study of sequential checkpoint blockade in melanoma. Treatment reported: randomized to nivolumab then ipilimumab (arm A) or the reverse (arm B). Live CD3+CD8+ CD19− CD56− cells were sorted from PBMCs. Generated by immunoSEQ multiplex PCR, the TCRdb table keeps only in-frame clones and is missing some. The profile shows about 20,000 clones, around 75% of them singletons. The germline V gene has CDR1 LNHDA and CDR2 SQIVND (reference sequence). V was shortened by 1 base and J by 5 bases, with 6 bases between the two germline ends. The CDR3 length is 13 residues.

The rearrangement uses TRBV19 and TRBJ1-5; no firm D call. The sequencing used CD8+ T cells sorted from blood (inferred from file names), collected from a patient given nivolumab and ipilimumab in sequence. The receptor's source is a human donor with melanoma. CDR3 in DNA: TGTGCCAGTAGTATAGGGGCCTATCAGCCCCAGCATTTT. Translated: CASSIGAYQPQHF.